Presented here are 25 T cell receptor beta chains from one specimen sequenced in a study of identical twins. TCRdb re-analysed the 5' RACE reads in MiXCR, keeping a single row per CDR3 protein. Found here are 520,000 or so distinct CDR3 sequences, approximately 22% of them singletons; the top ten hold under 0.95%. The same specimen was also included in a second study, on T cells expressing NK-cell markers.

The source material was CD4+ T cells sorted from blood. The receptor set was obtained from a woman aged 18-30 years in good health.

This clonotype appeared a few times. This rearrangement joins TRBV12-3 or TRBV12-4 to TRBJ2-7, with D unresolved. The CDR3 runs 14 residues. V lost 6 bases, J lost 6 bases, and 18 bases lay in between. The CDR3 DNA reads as TGTGCCAGCAGCCTCTGGCGTAAGGGCGCCGAGCAGTACTTC. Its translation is CASSLWRKGAEQYF.

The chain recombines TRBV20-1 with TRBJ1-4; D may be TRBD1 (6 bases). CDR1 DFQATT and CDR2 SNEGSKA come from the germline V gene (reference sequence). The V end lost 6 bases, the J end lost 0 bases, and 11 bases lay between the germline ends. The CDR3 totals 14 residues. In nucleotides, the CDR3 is TGCAGTGCCATACAGGGTGCAACTAATGAAAAACTGTTTTTT. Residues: CSAIQGATNEKLFF.

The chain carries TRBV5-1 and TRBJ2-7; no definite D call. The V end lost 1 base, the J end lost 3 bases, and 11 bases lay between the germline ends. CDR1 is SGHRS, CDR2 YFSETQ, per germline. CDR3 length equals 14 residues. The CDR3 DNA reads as TGCGCCAGCAGCTTGCAAGGGTCAGGCTACGAGCAGTACTTC. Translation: CASSLQGSGYEQYF.

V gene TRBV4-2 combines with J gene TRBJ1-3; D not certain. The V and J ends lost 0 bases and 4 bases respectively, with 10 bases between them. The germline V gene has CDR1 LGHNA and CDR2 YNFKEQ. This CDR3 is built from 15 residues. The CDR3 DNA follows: TGTGCCAGCAGCCAAGATCGAGGGAAAGGAAACACCATATATTTT. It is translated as CASSQDRGKGNTIYF.

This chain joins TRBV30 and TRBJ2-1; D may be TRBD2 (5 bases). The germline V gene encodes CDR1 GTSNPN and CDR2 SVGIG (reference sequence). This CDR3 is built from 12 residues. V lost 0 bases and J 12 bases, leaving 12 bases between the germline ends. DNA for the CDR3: TGTGCCTGGAGTGTACAAACTAGTTCGCAGTTCTTC. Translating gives CAWSVQTSSQFF.

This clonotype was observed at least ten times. DNA of the CDR3: TGTGCCAGCAGCCTCAGCCCAGACAGGAATACGCAGTATTTT. Translation: CASSLSPDRNTQYF. This chain joins TRBV5-5 and TRBJ2-3, with TRBD1 as a possible D gene (6 bases). The V end lost 4 bases, the J end lost 7 bases, and 16 bases lay between the germline ends. The CDR3 loop spans 14 amino acids. Per germline, CDR1 SGHKS and CDR2 YYEKEE (reference sequence).

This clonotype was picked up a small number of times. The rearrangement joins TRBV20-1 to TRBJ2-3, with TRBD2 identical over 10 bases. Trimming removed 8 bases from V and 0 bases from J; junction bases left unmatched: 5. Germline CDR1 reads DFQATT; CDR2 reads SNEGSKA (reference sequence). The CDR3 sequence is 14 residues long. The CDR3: CSTRAGGSTDTQYF. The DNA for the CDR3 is TGCAGTACCCGAGCGGGGGGGAGCACAGATACGCAGTATTTT.

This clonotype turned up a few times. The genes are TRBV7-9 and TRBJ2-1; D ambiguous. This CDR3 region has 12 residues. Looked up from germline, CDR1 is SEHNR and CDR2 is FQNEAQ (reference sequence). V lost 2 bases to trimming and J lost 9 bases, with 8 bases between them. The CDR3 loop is CASSLIVGEQFF. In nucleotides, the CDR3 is TGTGCCAGCAGCTTAATAGTAGGTGAGCAGTTCTTC.

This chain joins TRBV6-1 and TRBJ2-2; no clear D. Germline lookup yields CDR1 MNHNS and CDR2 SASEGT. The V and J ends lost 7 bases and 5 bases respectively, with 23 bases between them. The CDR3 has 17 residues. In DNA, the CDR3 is TGTGCCAGCAAAGGGTATTACTTGTCGGTCCTGACCGGGGAGCTGTTTTTT. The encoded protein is CASKGYYLSVLTGELFF.

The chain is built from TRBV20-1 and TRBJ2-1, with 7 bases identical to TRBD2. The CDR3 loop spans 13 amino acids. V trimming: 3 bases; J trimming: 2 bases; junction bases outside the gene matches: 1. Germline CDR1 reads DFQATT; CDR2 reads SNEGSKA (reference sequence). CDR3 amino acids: CSASTSAYNEQFF. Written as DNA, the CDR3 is TGCAGTGCTAGTACTAGCGCCTACAATGAGCAGTTCTTC.

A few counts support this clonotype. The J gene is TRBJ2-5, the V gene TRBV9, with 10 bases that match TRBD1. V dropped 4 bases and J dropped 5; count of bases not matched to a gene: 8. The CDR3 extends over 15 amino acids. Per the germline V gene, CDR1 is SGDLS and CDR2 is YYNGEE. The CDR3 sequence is CASSTRTGGPETQYF. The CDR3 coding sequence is TGTGCCAGCAGCACCCGGACAGGGGGTCCGGAGACCCAGTACTTC.

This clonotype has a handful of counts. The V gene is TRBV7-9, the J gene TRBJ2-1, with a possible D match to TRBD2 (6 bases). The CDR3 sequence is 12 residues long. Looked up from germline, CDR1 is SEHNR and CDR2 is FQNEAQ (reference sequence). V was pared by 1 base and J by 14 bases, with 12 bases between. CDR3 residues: CASSLGQRREFF. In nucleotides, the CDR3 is TGTGCCAGCAGCTTAGGGCAGCGGAGGGAGTTCTTC.

Here the CDR3 DNA reads TGTGCCAGCAGCCGGACAGGGGGCGCGGATACGCAGTATTTT. Translation: CASSRTGGADTQYF. The chain carries TRBV3-1 and TRBJ2-3, with 11 bases matching TRBD1. The CDR3 consists of 14 residues. Germline V gene data show CDR1 as LGHDT and CDR2 as YNNKEL (reference sequence). Unmatched junction bases numbered 3, after V lost 4 bases and J lost 6 bases.

The CDR3: CASSLISHSTDTQYF. The CDR3 coding sequence is TGTGCCAGCAGCCTAATCTCTCATAGCACAGATACGCAGTATTTT. This chain connects TRBV12-3 or TRBV12-4 to TRBJ2-3, with D unresolved. Trimming removed 6 bases from V and 0 bases from J, with 13 bases in between. The CDR3 consists of 15 residues.

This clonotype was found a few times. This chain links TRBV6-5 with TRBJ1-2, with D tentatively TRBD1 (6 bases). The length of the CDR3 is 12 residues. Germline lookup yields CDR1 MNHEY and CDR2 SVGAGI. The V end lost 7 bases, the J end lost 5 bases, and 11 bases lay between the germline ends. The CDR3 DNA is TGTGCCAGCAAGGGGGGGCCGTATGGCTACACCTTC. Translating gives CASKGGPYGYTF.

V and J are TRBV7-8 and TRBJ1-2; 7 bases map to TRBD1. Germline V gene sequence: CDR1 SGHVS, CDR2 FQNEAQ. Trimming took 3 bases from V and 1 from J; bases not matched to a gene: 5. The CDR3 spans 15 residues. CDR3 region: CASSFLGQSNYGYTF. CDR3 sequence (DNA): TGTGCCAGCAGCTTTTTGGGACAGAGTAACTATGGCTACACCTTC.

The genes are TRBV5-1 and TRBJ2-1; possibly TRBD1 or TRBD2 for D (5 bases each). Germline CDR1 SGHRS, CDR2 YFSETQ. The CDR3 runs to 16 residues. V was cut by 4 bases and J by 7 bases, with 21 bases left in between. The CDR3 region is CASSAVVARQRNEQFF. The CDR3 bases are TGCGCCAGCAGCGCGGTGGTGGCTAGACAGCGGAATGAGCAGTTCTTC.

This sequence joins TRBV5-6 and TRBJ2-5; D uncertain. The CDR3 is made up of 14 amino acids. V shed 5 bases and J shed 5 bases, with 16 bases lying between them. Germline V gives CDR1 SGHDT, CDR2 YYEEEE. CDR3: CASSLWDHPETQYF. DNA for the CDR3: TGTGCCAGCAGTCTATGGGATCACCCGGAGACCCAGTACTTC.

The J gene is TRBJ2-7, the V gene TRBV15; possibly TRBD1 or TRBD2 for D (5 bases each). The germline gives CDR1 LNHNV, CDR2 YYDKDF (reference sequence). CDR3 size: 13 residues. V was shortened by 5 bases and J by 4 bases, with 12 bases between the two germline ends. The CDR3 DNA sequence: TGTGCCACCAGCGTGGGACGGCTGTACGAGCAGTACTTC. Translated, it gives CATSVGRLYEQYF. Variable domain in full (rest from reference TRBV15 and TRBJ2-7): DAMVIQNPRYQVTQFGKPVTLSCSQTLNHNVMYWYQQKSSQAPKLLFHYYDKDFNNEADTPDNFQSRRPNTSFCFLDIRSPGLGDTAMYLCATSVGRLYEQYFGPGTRLTVT.

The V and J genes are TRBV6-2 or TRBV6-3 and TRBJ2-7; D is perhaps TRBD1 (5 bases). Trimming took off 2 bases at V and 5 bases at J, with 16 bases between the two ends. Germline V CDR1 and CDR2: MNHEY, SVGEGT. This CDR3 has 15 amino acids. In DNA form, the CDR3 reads TGTGCCAGCAGTTACCAGGGTCCCTCCTACGACGAGCAGTACTTC. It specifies CASSYQGPSYDEQYF.

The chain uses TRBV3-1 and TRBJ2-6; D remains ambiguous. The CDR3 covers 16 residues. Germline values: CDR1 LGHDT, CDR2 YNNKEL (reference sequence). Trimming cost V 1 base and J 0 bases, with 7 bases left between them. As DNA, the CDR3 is TGTGCCAGCAGCCAAGTCCCAGACTCTGGGGCCAACGTCCTGACTTTC. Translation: CASSQVPDSGANVLTF.

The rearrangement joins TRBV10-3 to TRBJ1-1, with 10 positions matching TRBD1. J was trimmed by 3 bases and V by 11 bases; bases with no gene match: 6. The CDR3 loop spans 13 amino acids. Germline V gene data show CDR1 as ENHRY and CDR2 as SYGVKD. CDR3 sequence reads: CAAGTGVDTEAFF. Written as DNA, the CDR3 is TGTGCCGCGGGGACAGGGGTGGACACTGAAGCTTTCTTT.

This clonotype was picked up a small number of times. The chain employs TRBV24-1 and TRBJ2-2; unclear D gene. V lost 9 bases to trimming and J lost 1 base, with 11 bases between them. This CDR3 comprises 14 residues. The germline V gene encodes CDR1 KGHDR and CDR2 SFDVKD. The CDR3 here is CATAPSGNTGELFF. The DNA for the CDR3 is TGTGCCACCGCCCCGTCGGGGAACACCGGGGAGCTGTTTTTT.

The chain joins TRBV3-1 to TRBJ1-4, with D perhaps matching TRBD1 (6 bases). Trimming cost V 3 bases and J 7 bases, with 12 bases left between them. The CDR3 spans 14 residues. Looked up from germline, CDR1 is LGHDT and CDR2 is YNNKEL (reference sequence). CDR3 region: CASSQAGGGEKLFF. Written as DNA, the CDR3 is TGTGCCAGCAGCCAGGCCGGGGGCGGTGAAAAACTGTTTTTT.

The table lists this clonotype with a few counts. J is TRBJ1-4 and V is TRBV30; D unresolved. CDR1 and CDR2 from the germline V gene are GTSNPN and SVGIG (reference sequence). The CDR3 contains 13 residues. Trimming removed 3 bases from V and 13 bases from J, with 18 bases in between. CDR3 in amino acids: CAWRTWDGLGLFF. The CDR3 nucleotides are TGTGCCTGGAGGACTTGGGATGGCCTTGGACTGTTTTTT.